This T cell receptor beta chain was recorded in a study of T cells in Graves' hyperthyroidism and ophthalmopathy. Broader study findings: Prediction of ophthalmopathy progression came a median approximately 6.6 months pre-onset. Most thyroid clonotypes with frequency above 0.001 were detected in blood.

RNA transcripts provided the source from which TCR beta CDR3 regions were amplified. During a first-round RT-PCR of the TCR CDR3, the HTBI primer set was used. TCRdb processed the multiplex PCR reads anew with MiXCR; each CDR3 protein has one entry. The sample lists 600,000 to 750,000 distinct CDR3 sequences, around a sixth seen once, with around 16% in the top ten. Germline V gives CDR1 SGHTA, CDR2 FQGNSA. This CDR3 is 13 amino acids long. V shed 1 base and J shed 3 bases, with 6 bases lying between them. This clonotype was detected only a few times. The antigen is undetermined. Clinical symptoms, serum thyroxine, TRAb, thyroid ultrasound and orbital computed tomography established diagnosis. It was 8.5 to 10 ml of fresh peripheral blood that supplied the PBMCs.

The rearrangement uses TRBV7-2 and TRBJ2-5; maybe TRBD1 (5 bases). This clonotype originated in a man aged 45-65 years with Graves' hyperthyroidism. The sample consisted of blood. In nucleotides, the CDR3 is TGTGCCAGCAGCTTAGTGACAGAAGAGACCCAGTACTTC. Its translation is CASSLVTEETQYF.